This TCR beta chain stems from a study of immune evolution from preneoplasia to lung adenocarcinoma. The overall study: HLA loss of heterozygosity: roughly 6.6% AIS, about 15% MIA, more than 25% ADC, none AAH.

On this clone itself: Its target is unknown.

Study observations and caveats: Later-stage lesions seemingly showed higher T cell density and diversity than normal lung. Top clone frequencies peaked in normal lung, apparently declining through invasive adenocarcinoma.

V was trimmed by 4 bases and J by 5 bases, leaving 11 bases between them. The CDR3 is 13 residues long. CDR1 and CDR2 from the germline V gene are WSHSY and SAAADI. Sequencing used immunoSEQ multiplex PCR; TCRdb keeps in-frame clones, though not all of them. Of 3,000 or so clones in the sample, 73% were seen once. The sequencing input was FFPE minimally invasive lung adenocarcinoma tissue. This chain joins TRBV10-2 and TRBJ1-1, with a tentative D call TRBD1 (6 bases). The receptor was isolated from a person aged 60-79 years with lung adenocarcinoma. The DNA for the CDR3 is TGCGCCAGCAGTGTTAAGGGGGGGACTGAAGCTTTCTTT. The encoded protein is CASSVKGGTEAFF.